Listed here are 5 T cell receptor beta chains from one sample, sequenced in a study of blood T cell repertoires in COVID-19. Sequenced by immunoSEQ multiplex PCR; TCRdb stores in-frame clones only, minus some. The sample carries tens of thousands of clones, approximately 86% recorded once. Material for sequencing was peripheral blood. These receptors were collected from a man between 65 and 79 years old with acute or convalescent COVID-19.

The J gene is TRBJ2-2, the V gene TRBV5-8; D call uncertain. The CDR3 spans 14 residues. V shed 4 bases and J shed 5 bases, with 12 bases lying between them. Germline V gene sequence: CDR1 SGHTS, CDR2 YDEGEE. The CDR3 nucleotides are TGTGCCAGCAGCGCCGCCCGGTTTACCGGGGAGCTGTTTTTT. This encodes CASSAARFTGELFF.

The chain links TRBV5-1 to TRBJ1-1; D is ambiguous. CDR3 length: 14 residues. V gave up 4 bases and J gave up 0 bases, with 10 bases separating them. Germline-derived CDR1 and CDR2 are SGHRS and YFSETQ. The CDR3 region is CASSPLGLNTEAFF. The CDR3 DNA is TGCGCCAGCAGCCCACTAGGATTGAACACTGAAGCTTTCTTT.

This rearrangement joins TRBV4-1 to TRBJ2-7; TRBD1 might be the D (6 bases). Germline CDR1 is MGHRA and CDR2 is YSYEKL. The CDR3 sequence is 15 residues long. Trimming stripped 4 bases from V and 4 bases from J, with 17 bases between. The CDR3 DNA is TGCGCCAGCAGCCCTACCCAGGGGCGTAGTTACGAGCAGTACTTC. Protein product: CASSPTQGRSYEQYF.

The V and J genes are TRBV5-5 and TRBJ1-5, with D uncertain. The germline gives CDR1 SGHKS, CDR2 YYEKEE (reference sequence). Trimming left V 1 base short and J 0 bases short, with 8 bases between. CDR3 length equals 15 residues. CDR3 bases: TGTGCCAGCAGCTTGAGCGGGGATAGCAATCAGCCCCAGCATTTT. Protein product: CASSLSGDSNQPQHF.

This clone has only one observation. V gene TRBV6-5 combines with J gene TRBJ1-5, with D possibly being TRBD1 (5 bases). Trimming removed 8 bases at V and 0 bases at J, with 14 bases between. This CDR3 region has 15 residues. Germline CDR1 MNHEY, CDR2 SVGAGI. The CDR3 spells CASGDSLYSNQPQHF. CDR3 nucleotide sequence: TGTGCCAGCGGAGACAGCCTCTATAGCAATCAGCCCCAGCATTTT.